The 18 T cell receptor beta chains given below trace back to one sample, sequenced in a study. TCRdb independently ran MiXCR on the 5' RACE reads; one entry per CDR3 protein. Of over 50,000 distinct CDR3 sequences listed, nearly 30% are singletons. What was sequenced was tumor-infiltrating naive CD4+ T cells sorted from the breast tumor. Regarding subset: naive CD4+ T cells, CD4+CD45RA+CD25-. The source of these receptors is a female donor with breast cancer.

This clonotype was seen more than once but under ten times. The J gene is TRBJ2-1, the V gene TRBV7-2, with no clear D. This CDR3 is built from 14 residues. V lost 1 base and J 4 bases, leaving 8 bases between the germline ends. Germline lookup yields CDR1 SGHTA and CDR2 FQGNSA. The CDR3 is CASSLEQLYNEQFF. CDR3 coding DNA: TGTGCCAGCAGCTTAGAGCAGTTATACAATGAGCAGTTCTTC.

This clonotype was picked up a small number of times. The chain has TRBV13 and TRBJ1-2; TRBD1 might be the D (6 bases). Trimming stripped 0 bases from V and 3 bases from J, with 11 bases between. Per the germline V gene, CDR1 is PRHDT and CDR2 is FYEKMQ (reference sequence). The CDR3 contains 15 residues. The CDR3 DNA sequence: TGTGCCAGCAGCTTAGGCGGGGGCCTCCACTATGGCTACACCTTC. Translated: CASSLGGGLHYGYTF. Full variable domain (remainder filled in from reference TRBV13 and TRBJ1-2): AAGVIQSPRHLIKEKRETATLKCYPIPRHDTVYWYQQGPGQDPQFLISFYEKMQSDKGSIPDRFSAQQFSDYHSELNMSSLELGDSALYFCASSLGGGLHYGYTFGSGTRLTVV.

Note on this clonotype: The junction shows a germline mismatch at one end, possibly a read error. V and J are TRBV6-6 and TRBJ1-1; TRBD1 might be the D (6 bases). This CDR3 region has 14 residues. Per germline, CDR1 MNHNY and CDR2 SVGAGI (reference sequence). The CDR3: CASSPGGPNTEALF. For the CDR3, the DNA is TGTGCCAGCAGTCCCGGGGGCCCGAACACTGAAGCTCTCTTT.

This clonotype was picked up a small number of times. The rearrangement joins TRBV7-2 to TRBJ2-4; a possible D gene is TRBD2 (7 bases). This CDR3 has 16 residues. Germline V gene lookup returns CDR1 SGHTA and CDR2 FQGNSA. V lost 1 base to trimming and J lost 0 bases, with 10 bases between them. The CDR3 region has the DNA TGTGCCAGCAGCTTAGGGGGGGGGGCAGCCAAAAACATTCAGTACTTC. Translated: CASSLGGGAAKNIQYF. The full variable domain, in which reference TRBV7-2 and TRBJ2-4 provide the parts outside the CDR3, is GAGVSQSPSNKVTEKGKDVELRCDPISGHTALYWYRQSLGQGLEFLIYFQGNSAPDKSGLPSDRFSAERTGGSVSTLTIQRTQQEDSAVYLCASSLGGGAAKNIQYFGAGTRLSVL.

This clonotype was counted a few times. The CDR3 carries no conserved terminal phenylalanine or tryptophan, so it likely arises from a read error. Because the CDR3's place on the DNA is in doubt, the DNA is left out and the CDR3 is given as listed by TCRdb. The rearrangement joins TRBV12-3 or TRBV12-4 to TRBJ2-5; TRBD2, the table's D call, was not compared with the DNA. Both ends counted, the CDR3 spans 12 residues. CDR3 sequence reads: CASSSSGRAASV.

This chain uses TRBV19 with TRBJ2-1; D not resolved. The CDR3 runs 13 residues. Germline CDR1 is LNHDA and CDR2 is SQIVND (reference sequence). V dropped 5 bases and J dropped 8 bases, with 13 bases sitting between them. The CDR3 nucleotides read TGTGCCAGTAGTCCCCAATGGAATTATGAGCAGTTCTTC. Translation: CASSPQWNYEQFF.

Worth noting for this clonotype: A read error may explain this, as a much larger clone is one base away. This chain joins TRBV28 and TRBJ1-1; D remains unclear. The germline V gene has CDR1 MDHEN and CDR2 SYDVKM. The CDR3 loop spans 14 amino acids. Here the CDR3 reads CASSLLTVNTGAFF. The CDR3, as DNA: TGTGCCAGCAGTTTACTGACTGTTAACACTGGAGCTTTCTTT.

Notes on this clonotype: Relative to the germline gene, one junction end is altered; a read error may explain this. The gene calls are TRBV13 and TRBJ1-2, with TRBD1 identical over 8 bases. Germline V gene data show CDR1 as PRHDT and CDR2 as FYEKMQ (reference sequence). The CDR3 consists of 15 residues. CDR3: CASSDTAGTGYGHTF. The DNA for the CDR3 is TGTGCCAGCAGCGATACGGCCGGGACAGGCTATGGCCACACCTTC.

This clonotype was counted many times. The chain employs TRBV4-1 and TRBJ2-3; a possible D gene is TRBD1 (6 bases). The germline V gene has CDR1 MGHRA and CDR2 YSYEKL. CDR3 size: 17 residues. V was pared by 1 base and J by 2 bases, with 16 bases between. The CDR3 region is CASSQASQGFDTDTQYF. The CDR3 nucleotides are TGCGCCAGCAGCCAAGCTTCTCAGGGGTTCGACACAGATACGCAGTATTTT.

By share, this clonotype ranks as medium-sized. The V gene is TRBV5-1, the J gene TRBJ1-1, with a weak D call TRBD1 (5 bases). Germline CDR1 is SGHRS and CDR2 is YFSETQ. Trimming cost V 6 bases and J 4 bases, with 16 bases left between them. This CDR3 has 14 amino acids. The CDR3 here is CASTAGWGSTEAFF. For the CDR3, the DNA is TGCGCCAGCACCGCTGGGTGGGGGAGCACTGAAGCTTTCTTT.

The chain links TRBV12-3 or TRBV12-4 to TRBJ1-3, with D perhaps matching TRBD1 (6 bases). V dropped 7 bases and J dropped 0 bases, with 10 bases sitting between them. CDR3 length: 14 amino acids. The CDR3 DNA sequence: TGTGCCAGCACCCCGGACAGCTCTGGAAACACCATATATTTT. Translating gives CASTPDSSGNTIYF.

In this sample, this clonotype turned up many times. The chain is built from TRBV5-6 and TRBJ1-2; D is perhaps TRBD1 (6 bases). From germline, CDR1 is SGHDT and CDR2 YYEEEE. Trimming shortened V by 4 bases and J by 4 bases, and 11 bases separated the two germline ends. The CDR3 extends over 13 amino acids. The CDR3 protein is CASSGRGPYGYTF. CDR3 sequence (DNA): TGTGCCAGCAGCGGCAGGGGACCCTATGGCTACACCTTC.

The chain uses TRBV27 and TRBJ2-1; 8 bases align to TRBD2. This CDR3 has 17 amino acids. Trimming cost V 3 bases and J 6 bases; bases outside gene matches: 13. Germline loops: CDR1 MNHEY, CDR2 SMNVEV (reference sequence). The CDR3 DNA follows: TGTGCCAGCAGTTTTCTTATCGGCGCGGGAGGTTTCAATGAGCAGTTCTTC. Its protein is CASSFLIGAGGFNEQFF.

The sample holds a few counts of this clonotype. The V and J genes are TRBV5-1 and TRBJ2-2, with D perhaps assigned TRBD1 or TRBD2 (5 bases each). This CDR3 has 16 amino acids. Trimming took 4 bases from V and 3 from J, leaving 16 bases between them. Germline-derived CDR1 and CDR2 are SGHRS and YFSETQ. CDR3: CASSPGRGADTGELFF. DNA for the CDR3: TGCGCCAGCAGCCCCGGACGGGGCGCGGACACCGGGGAGCTGTTTTTT.

The rearrangement links TRBV25-1 to TRBJ2-7, with TRBD2 as a possible D gene (5 bases). The germline gives CDR1 MGHDK, CDR2 SYGVNS. The V gene lost 3 bases and the J gene lost 1 base, with 13 bases spanning the gap. The CDR3 length is 15 residues. The CDR3 nucleotides are TGTGCCAGCAGTGATCGGGGAAAAAATTCCTACGAGCAGTACTTC. Translation gives CASSDRGKNSYEQYF.

J is TRBJ1-6 and V is TRBV20-1; D possibly corresponds to TRBD1 (5 bases). This CDR3 spans 14 amino acids. Trimming left V 4 bases short and J 2 bases short, with 9 bases between. Looked up from germline, CDR1 is DFQATT and CDR2 is SNEGSKA (reference sequence). The CDR3 nucleotides read TGCAGTGCTAAAAGGGGTCCCTATAATTCACCCCTCCACTTT. As protein: CSAKRGPYNSPLHF.

V is TRBV18 and J is TRBJ1-2; 8 positions agree with TRBD1. There are 15 residues in the CDR3. V gave up 5 bases and J gave up 2 bases; unmatched junction bases: 7. The germline V gene has CDR1 KGHSH and CDR2 LQKENI. The CDR3, as DNA: TGTGCCAGCTCAGGATCGGACAGGGCCAACTATGGCTACACCTTC. Its protein product is CASSGSDRANYGYTF.

This clonotype came up a few times. The CDR3 loop reads CASSNGQALFF. In nucleotides, the CDR3 is TGTGCCAGCAGTAACGGACAGGCCCTGTTTTTT. The chain links TRBV7-9 to TRBJ1-4; 7 nucleotides align to TRBD1. The CDR3 is made up of 11 amino acids. After removal of 6 bases from V and 14 bases from J, the junction contained 6 bases not matched to a gene. Germline CDR1 reads SEHNR; CDR2 reads FQNEAQ (reference sequence).